This is a list of T cell receptor beta chains from one sample in a study of glioma-infiltrating T cells. TCRdb itself ran the multiplex PCR reads through MiXCR, one entry per CDR3 protein. The data contain approximately 93,000 distinct CDR3 sequences, 35% to 50% of them singletons. The sample was glioma tissue, nonneoplastic brain tissue, or PBMCs (not recorded which). These receptors all come from a human donor with low-grade glioma or glioblastoma, undergoing nonglioma brain surgery, or in good health (not recorded which). Each CDR3 is given with its conserved first and last residue. A D gene is named only where the DNA matches it firmly. The size field is filled for only some rows; it gives once, few, many or a size class.

-,TRBV20-1,TRBJ2-7,-,CSAPPIKSSYEQYF,TGCAGTGCTCCCCCAATAAAGAGCTCCTACGAGCAGTACTTC
-,TRBV10-3,TRBJ1-5,many,CATRTDSNQPQHF,TGTGCCACCCGGACGGATAGCAATCAGCCCCAGCATTTT
-,TRBV6-2/TRBV6-3,TRBJ2-4,many,CASSPRDAKNIQYF,TGTGCCAGCAGTCCCCGGGATGCCAAAAACATTCAGTACTTC
TRBD2,TRBV20-1,TRBJ2-5,many,CSARDPLAGKETQYF,TGCAGTGCTAGAGATCCACTAGCGGGAAAAGAGACCCAGTACTTC
-,TRBV9,TRBJ1-5,many,CASSVAAWGQPQHF,TGTGCCAGCAGCGTGGCCGCGTGGGGTCAGCCCCAGCATTTT
TRBD2,TRBV19,TRBJ2-7,-,CAGGGVVSYEQYF,TGTGCCGGGGGGGGAGTCGTATCCTACGAGCAGTACTTC
-,TRBV4-1,TRBJ2-1,-,CASRLDGGLNNEQFF,TGCGCCAGCAGATTAGACGGGGGCCTGAACAATGAGCAGTTCTTC
-,TRBV6-6,TRBJ2-7,-,CASGATDGYEQYF,TGCGCCAGCGGTGCGACAGACGGCTACGAGCAGTACTTC
-,TRBV10-1,TRBJ2-3,-,CASSEQPGSTDTQYF,TGCGCCAGCAGTGAACAACCCGGATCCACAGATACGCAGTATTTT
-,TRBV20-1,TRBJ1-6,many,CSAREGSSYNSPLHF,TGCAGTGCAAGAGAGGGCAGTTCCTATAATTCACCCCTCCACTTT
-,TRBV20-1,TRBJ2-7,many,CSAIAATSPSYEQYF,TGCAGTGCTATCGCCGCCACGAGCCCTTCCTACGAGCAGTACTTC
-,TRBV6-2/TRBV6-3,TRBJ2-1,-,CASGLSRVIGNEQFF,TGTGCCAGCGGTTTATCAAGAGTAATCGGCAATGAGCAGTTCTTC
-,TRBV3-1,TRBJ2-3,many,CASSQRGPNFDTQYF,TGTGCCAGCAGCCAACGGGGACCCAACTTCGATACGCAGTATTTT
-,TRBV5-5,TRBJ2-7,many,CASSLEWGPIYEQYF,TGTGCCAGCAGCTTGGAGTGGGGGCCGATCTACGAGCAGTACTTC
-,TRBV15,TRBJ1-5,once,CATSREPLAHLQHF,TGTGCCACCAGCAGAGAGCCCCTAGCTCATCTCCAGCATTTT
TRBD2,TRBV7-2,TRBJ2-7,many,CASSRTSSYEQYF,TGTGCCAGCAGTCGGACTAGCAGTTACGAGCAGTACTTC
TRBD1,TRBV4-2,TRBJ1-2,-,CASIQDRGSEDNYGCTF,TGTGCCAGCATCCAGGACAGGGGGAGCGAAGATAACTATGGCTGCACCTTC
-,TRBV20-1,TRBJ1-2,many,CSAGDLGYTF,TGCAGTGCGGGGGATCTTGGCTACACCTTC
TRBD2,TRBV6-2/TRBV6-3,TRBJ2-5,many,CASSYSSGGTETQYF,TGTGCCAGCAGTTACTCTAGCGGGGGGACAGAGACCCAGTACTTC
-,TRBV28,TRBJ1-2,-,CASSLLGAPGYTF,TGTGCCAGCAGTTTATTGGGGGCGCCTGGCTACACCTTC
-,TRBV7-2,TRBJ2-3,-,CASRQGTSTDTQYF,TGTGCCAGCAGACAGGGAACTAGCACAGATACGCAGTATTTT
-,TRBV2,TRBJ2-7,many,CASTPLLSYEQYF,TGTGCCAGCACCCCTTTGCTGTCCTACGAGCAGTACTTC
TRBD1,TRBV2,TRBJ1-1,once,CASSVMTGETEAFF,TGTGCCAGCAGTGTTATGACAGGGGAAACTGAAGCCTTCTTT
TRBD2,TRBV24-1,TRBJ2-3,many,CATSSIAGEFTDTQYF,TGTGCCACCAGTTCTATAGCGGGAGAATTCACAGATACGCAGTATTTT
TRBD1,TRBV27,TRBJ2-7,many,CASSVLNPGQGGQYF,TGTGCCAGCAGTGTCCTCAATCCGGGACAGGGGGGGCAGTACTTC
-,TRBV14,TRBJ2-3,many,CASSRIGRTSTDTQYF,TGTGCCAGCAGTCGAATCGGCAGGACTAGCACAGATACGCAGTATTTT